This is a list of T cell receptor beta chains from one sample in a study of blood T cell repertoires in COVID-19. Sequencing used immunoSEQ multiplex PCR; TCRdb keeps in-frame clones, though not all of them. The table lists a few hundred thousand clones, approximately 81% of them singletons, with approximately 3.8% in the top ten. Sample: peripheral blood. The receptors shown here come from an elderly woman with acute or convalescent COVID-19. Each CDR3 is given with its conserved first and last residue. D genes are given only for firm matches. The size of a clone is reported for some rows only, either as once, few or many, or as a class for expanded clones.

CDR3 protein: CASGRGNTEAFF
CDR3 DNA: TGTGCCAGCGGAAGGGGGAACACTGAAGCTTTCTTT
D gene: -
clone size: -
J gene: TRBJ1-1
V gene: TRBV7-2

CDR3 protein: CASSRTDANYGYTF
CDR3 DNA: TGCGCCAGCAGCCGGACTGATGCTAACTATGGCTACACCTTC
D gene: -
clone size: -
J gene: TRBJ1-2
V gene: TRBV5-1

CDR3 protein: CASSPHRENTEAFF
CDR3 DNA: TGTGCCAGCAGCCCTCACAGGGAGAACACTGAAGCTTTCTTT
D gene: -
clone size: -
J gene: TRBJ1-1
V gene: TRBV7-8

CDR3 protein: CASSQSTGGDTIYF
CDR3 DNA: TGTGCCAGCTCACAGAGTACAGGCGGGGACACCATATATTTT
D gene: -
clone size: -
J gene: TRBJ1-3
V gene: TRBV18

CDR3 protein: CARSPSHWTGRSETQYF
CDR3 DNA: TGTGCCAGAAGCCCTTCCCACTGGACAGGGAGGTCAGAGACCCAGTACTTC
D gene: TRBD1
clone size: -
J gene: TRBJ2-5
V gene: TRBV5-3

CDR3 protein: CASSPGASGTLVTQYF
CDR3 DNA: TGTGCCAGCAGCCCAGGGGCTAGCGGGACCCTTGTTACGCAGTATTTT
D gene: TRBD2
clone size: few
J gene: TRBJ2-3
V gene: TRBV9

CDR3 protein: CAWAGQPNYGYTF
CDR3 DNA: TGTGCCTGGGCCGGACAGCCCAACTATGGCTACACCTTC
D gene: -
clone size: -
J gene: TRBJ1-2
V gene: TRBV30

CDR3 protein: CASSFDRMNTEAFF
CDR3 DNA: TGTGCCAGCAGCTTTGACAGGATGAACACTGAAGCTTTCTTT
D gene: -
clone size: -
J gene: TRBJ1-1
V gene: TRBV7-9

CDR3 protein: CASSLDWNTEAFF
CDR3 DNA: TGTGCCAGCAGTCTTGACTGGAACACTGAAGCTTTCTTT
D gene: -
clone size: -
J gene: TRBJ1-1
V gene: TRBV12-3/TRBV12-4

CDR3 protein: CASSRDSTFHF
CDR3 DNA: TGTGCCAGCAGCCGGGACAGTACATTCCATTTT
D gene: TRBD1
clone size: -
J gene: TRBJ1-5
V gene: TRBV6-5

CDR3 protein: CAITVAPRLAGGTRDTQYF
CDR3 DNA: TGTGCCATCACCGTCGCCCCCCGACTAGCGGGGGGGACCAGAGATACGCAGTATTTT
D gene: TRBD2
clone size: once
J gene: TRBJ2-3
V gene: TRBV10-3

CDR3 protein: CASSPGQGLRNSPLHF
CDR3 DNA: TGTGCCAGCAGCCCAGGACAGGGGCTTCGTAATTCACCCCTCCACTTT
D gene: TRBD1
clone size: -
J gene: TRBJ1-6
V gene: TRBV7-8

CDR3 protein: CASSVGTGGTDTQYF
CDR3 DNA: TGTGCCAGCAGCGTTGGGACAGGGGGTACAGATACGCAGTATTTT
D gene: TRBD1
clone size: -
J gene: TRBJ2-3
V gene: TRBV11-2

CDR3 protein: CASSYAGTRVLDTQYF
CDR3 DNA: TGTGCCAGCAGTTACGCCGGGACAAGGGTATTAGATACGCAGTATTTT
D gene: -
clone size: -
J gene: TRBJ2-3
V gene: TRBV6-5

CDR3 protein: CASSTRGGLGNQPQHF
CDR3 DNA: TGTGCCAGTAGTACTAGGGGAGGGTTAGGGAATCAGCCCCAGCATTTT
D gene: -
clone size: -
J gene: TRBJ1-5
V gene: TRBV19

CDR3 protein: CASLRERGESEQYF
CDR3 DNA: TGTGCCAGTTTGAGGGAGCGGGGGGAAAGCGAGCAGTACTTC
D gene: TRBD2
clone size: -
J gene: TRBJ2-7
V gene: TRBV2

CDR3 protein: CASSTGSEAFF
CDR3 DNA: TGTGCCAGCAGCACCGGGTCGGAAGCTTTCTTT
D gene: -
clone size: -
J gene: TRBJ1-1
V gene: TRBV12-3/TRBV12-4

CDR3 protein: CASSGAGGRTDTQYF
CDR3 DNA: TGTGCCAGCAGCGGGGCGGGGGGGCGCACAGATACGCAGTATTTT
D gene: TRBD2
clone size: -
J gene: TRBJ2-3
V gene: TRBV7-2

CDR3 protein: CASLDRKSGNTIYF
CDR3 DNA: TGTGCCAGTCTTGACAGGAAATCTGGAAACACCATATATTTT
D gene: -
clone size: once
J gene: TRBJ1-3
V gene: TRBV19

CDR3 protein: CASSIGQGLNTGELFF
CDR3 DNA: TGTGCCAGCAGCATAGGACAGGGGCTAAACACCGGGGAGCTGTTTTTT
D gene: TRBD1
clone size: -
J gene: TRBJ2-2
V gene: TRBV6-6

CDR3 protein: CASSEAQQTYGYTF
CDR3 DNA: TGTGCCAGCAGTGAAGCGCAACAGACGTATGGCTACACCTTC
D gene: -
clone size: few
J gene: TRBJ1-2
V gene: TRBV2

CDR3 protein: CASSIIGQGNYGYTF
CDR3 DNA: TGTGCCAGTAGTATCATAGGACAGGGGAACTATGGCTACACCTTC
D gene: TRBD1
clone size: -
J gene: TRBJ1-2
V gene: TRBV19

CDR3 protein: CASAHGTSREEQYF
CDR3 DNA: TGCGCCAGCGCCCACGGGACTAGCCGGGAGGAGCAGTACTTC
D gene: TRBD2
clone size: few
J gene: TRBJ2-7
V gene: TRBV5-1

CDR3 protein: CASSLVSTNNEQFF
CDR3 DNA: TGTGCCAGCAGCTTAGTTAGCACTAACAATGAGCAGTTCTTC
D gene: -
clone size: -
J gene: TRBJ2-1
V gene: TRBV7-2

CDR3 protein: CASSDSRLGYTF
CDR3 DNA: TGTGCCAGCAGCGACAGTCGGCTCGGCTACACCTTC
D gene: -
clone size: -
J gene: TRBJ1-2
V gene: TRBV12-3/TRBV12-4

CDR3 protein: CAISLTSGGPNTGELFF
CDR3 DNA: TGTGCCATCAGTTTGACTAGCGGGGGCCCGAACACCGGGGAGCTGTTTTTT
D gene: TRBD2
clone size: -
J gene: TRBJ2-2
V gene: TRBV10-3

CDR3 protein: CASSLTGGTETQYF
CDR3 DNA: TGCGCCAGCAGCCTGACAGGGGGCACAGAGACCCAGTACTTC
D gene: TRBD1
clone size: -
J gene: TRBJ2-5
V gene: TRBV5-1

CDR3 protein: CASSPGTGAYEQYF
CDR3 DNA: TGTGCCAGCAGCCCCGGAACAGGGGCCTACGAGCAGTACTTC
D gene: TRBD1
clone size: few
J gene: TRBJ2-7
V gene: TRBV3-1/TRBV3-2

CDR3 protein: CASTNNRPNTEAFF
CDR3 DNA: TGTGCCAGTACCAATAACAGACCGAACACTGAAGCTTTCTTT
D gene: -
clone size: -
J gene: TRBJ1-1
V gene: TRBV19

CDR3 protein: CASSPRAGELFF
CDR3 DNA: TGTGCCAGCAGCCCCCGGGCCGGGGAGCTGTTTTTT
D gene: -
clone size: -
J gene: TRBJ2-2
V gene: TRBV13

CDR3 protein: CASSLVHRYTEAFF
CDR3 DNA: TGTGCCAGCAGCTTGGTACACAGGTACACTGAAGCTTTCTTT
D gene: -
clone size: -
J gene: TRBJ1-1
V gene: TRBV5-8

CDR3 protein: CASSQDNSNQPQHF
CDR3 DNA: TGCGCCAGCAGCCAAGACAATAGCAATCAGCCCCAGCATTTT
D gene: -
clone size: -
J gene: TRBJ1-5
V gene: TRBV4-1

CDR3 protein: CASSYPTGRGYNEQFF
CDR3 DNA: TGTGCCAGCAGTTACCCGACGGGCAGAGGGTACAATGAGCAGTTCTTC
D gene: -
clone size: -
J gene: TRBJ2-1
V gene: TRBV6-5

CDR3 protein: CASSVDSRQGSGNTIYF
CDR3 DNA: TGTGCCAGCAGCGTAGATTCTAGGCAGGGCTCTGGAAACACCATATATTTT
D gene: -
clone size: -
J gene: TRBJ1-3
V gene: TRBV9

CDR3 protein: CASSWTGGISSYEQYF
CDR3 DNA: TGCGCCAGCAGCTGGACAGGGGGCATTAGTTCCTACGAGCAGTACTTC
D gene: TRBD1
clone size: -
J gene: TRBJ2-7
V gene: TRBV5-1

CDR3 protein: CASTGNLDRLYGYTF
CDR3 DNA: TGTGCCAGTACGGGTAACCTAGACAGGCTCTATGGCTACACCTTC
D gene: -
clone size: -
J gene: TRBJ1-2
V gene: TRBV19

CDR3 protein: CASSIGSGEANYGYTF
CDR3 DNA: TGTGCCAGTAGTATAGGTTCGGGGGAAGCTAACTATGGCTACACCTTC
D gene: -
clone size: -
J gene: TRBJ1-2
V gene: TRBV19

CDR3 protein: CASSTLGDPYEQYF
CDR3 DNA: TGTGCCAGCAGTACGTTAGGGGATCCCTACGAGCAGTACTTC
D gene: -
clone size: once
J gene: TRBJ2-7
V gene: TRBV28

CDR3 protein: CATSDLGQRPATNEKLFF
CDR3 DNA: TGTGCCACCAGTGATTTAGGACAGCGTCCGGCTACTAATGAAAAACTGTTTTTT
D gene: -
clone size: -
J gene: TRBJ1-4
V gene: TRBV24-1

CDR3 protein: CASSLGLRGQVYGYTF
CDR3 DNA: TGTGCCAGCAGCTTAGGCCTAAGGGGGCAGGTTTATGGCTACACCTTC
D gene: TRBD1
clone size: once
J gene: TRBJ1-2
V gene: TRBV13

CDR3 protein: CASSEFRGSTDTQYF
CDR3 DNA: TGTGCCAGCAGTGAATTTCGAGGGAGCACAGATACGCAGTATTTT
D gene: -
clone size: -
J gene: TRBJ2-3
V gene: TRBV2

CDR3 protein: CSAPEGYEQYF
CDR3 DNA: TGCAGTGCCCCCGAGGGCTACGAGCAGTACTTC
D gene: -
clone size: -
J gene: TRBJ2-7
V gene: TRBV20-1

CDR3 protein: CASKLNNEKLFF
CDR3 DNA: TGTGCCAGCAAACTAAATAATGAAAAACTGTTTTTT
D gene: -
clone size: -
J gene: TRBJ1-4
V gene: TRBV28

CDR3 protein: CSASRSGVETQYF
CDR3 DNA: TGCAGTGCTAGTAGGTCAGGGGTCGAGACCCAGTACTTC
D gene: -
clone size: -
J gene: TRBJ2-5
V gene: TRBV20-1

CDR3 protein: CASSFTSGGWDEQFF
CDR3 DNA: TGCGCCAGCAGCTTTACTAGCGGGGGGTGGGATGAGCAGTTCTTC
D gene: TRBD2
clone size: -
J gene: TRBJ2-1
V gene: TRBV5-1

CDR3 protein: CASSLEVAIAHNEQFF
CDR3 DNA: TGTGCCAGCAGCTTAGAGGTAGCCATTGCCCACAATGAGCAGTTCTTC
D gene: -
clone size: -
J gene: TRBJ2-1
V gene: TRBV7-8